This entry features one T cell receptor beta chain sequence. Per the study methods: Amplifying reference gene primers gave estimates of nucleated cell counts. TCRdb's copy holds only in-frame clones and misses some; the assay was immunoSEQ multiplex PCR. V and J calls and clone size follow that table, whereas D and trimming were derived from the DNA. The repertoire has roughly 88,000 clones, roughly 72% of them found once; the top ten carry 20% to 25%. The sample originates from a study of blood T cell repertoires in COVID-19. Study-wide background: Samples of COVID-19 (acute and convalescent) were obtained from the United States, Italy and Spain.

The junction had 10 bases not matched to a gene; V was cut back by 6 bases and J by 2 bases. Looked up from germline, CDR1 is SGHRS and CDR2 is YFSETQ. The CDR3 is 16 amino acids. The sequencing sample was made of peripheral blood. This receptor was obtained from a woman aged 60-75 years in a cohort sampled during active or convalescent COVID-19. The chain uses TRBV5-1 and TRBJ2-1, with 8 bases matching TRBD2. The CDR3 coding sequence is TGCGCCAGCACGGGGGCGGGGGGCCCCACCTACAATGAGCAGTTCTTC. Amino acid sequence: CASTGAGGPTYNEQFF.